The rows below give T cell receptor beta chains drawn from one sample of a study of blood T cell repertoires in COVID-19. The protocol was immunoSEQ multiplex PCR, while the TCRdb copy is restricted to in-frame clones and leaves out a portion. Found here are 350,000 to 400,000 clones, about 89% of them singletons; the top ten hold less than 3.5%. The material sequenced was peripheral blood. These receptors were collected from a woman in her thirties with COVID-19, enrolled during active disease. Each CDR3 is given with its conserved first and last residue. D genes are given only for firm matches. Only part of the rows carry a size: once, few, many, or a class if the clone is expanded.

d_gene	v_gene	abundance	j_gene	CDR3aa	CDR3nt
-	TRBV6-1	-	TRBJ2-3	CASSELQGPTDTQYF	TGTGCCAGCAGTGAACTCCAGGGGCCCACAGATACGCAGTATTTT
TRBD2	TRBV7-6	-	TRBJ2-3	CASSPRTGWTSGVSTDTQYF	TGTGCCAGCAGCCCCAGGACAGGGTGGACTAGCGGGGTTAGCACAGATACGCAGTATTTT
-	TRBV3-1/TRBV3-2	-	TRBJ2-7	CASSQDQASDF	TGTGCCAGCAGCCAAGATCAGGCCAGTGACTTC
TRBD1	TRBV10-3	-	TRBJ2-7	CAIRGQATPYEQYF	TGTGCCATCAGAGGACAGGCGACTCCCTACGAGCAGTACTTC
TRBD1	TRBV28	-	TRBJ1-2	CASSLGDRPGGYTF	TGTGCCAGCAGTTTAGGGGACAGGCCGGGGGGCTACACCTTC
-	TRBV12-3/TRBV12-4	-	TRBJ1-2	CASSFDSPYGYTF	TGTGCCAGCAGTTTTGACAGCCCCTATGGCTACACCTTC
-	TRBV24-1	-	TRBJ2-3	CATSDFGLDTQYF	TGTGCCACCAGTGATTTCGGGTTAGATACGCAGTATTTT
TRBD1	TRBV6-1	-	TRBJ1-2	CASSEAGGAYGYTF	TGTGCCAGCAGTGAGGCAGGGGGCGCCTATGGCTACACCTTC
-	TRBV27	-	TRBJ1-5	CASSFSGYNQPQHF	TGTGCCAGCAGTTTCTCAGGTTACAATCAGCCCCAGCATTTT
TRBD2	TRBV4-3	-	TRBJ2-3	CASSPHYPGLAVAPDTQYF	TGCGCCAGCAGCCCTCACTATCCGGGACTAGCGGTCGCCCCAGATACGCAGTATTTT
-	TRBV6-1	few	TRBJ1-1	CASSEELGHYTEAFF	TGTGCCAGCAGTGAAGAACTGGGGCATTACACTGAAGCTTTCTTT
-	TRBV15	-	TRBJ2-1	CAIRDSTNEQFF	TGTGCCATCCGGGACTCCACCAATGAGCAGTTCTTC
-	TRBV5-5	-	TRBJ1-2	CASSLTTQSFGYTF	TGTGCCAGCAGCCTCACTACGCAGTCTTTCGGCTACACCTTC
-	TRBV21-1	once	TRBJ2-7	CASSKGGQQYF	TGTGCCAGCAGCAAAGGAGGCCAGCAGTACTTC
-	TRBV4-1	-	TRBJ2-3	CASSQWMGRGADTQYF	TGCGCCAGCAGCCAATGGATGGGCAGGGGAGCAGATACGCAGTATTTT
TRBD1	TRBV5-1	-	TRBJ2-1	CASSLERGRSYNEQFF	TGCGCCAGCAGCTTGGAGAGGGGGCGGTCCTACAATGAGCAGTTCTTC
-	TRBV11-2	-	TRBJ2-3	CASSLGTGSIDTQYF	TGTGCCAGCAGCTTAGGCACAGGGTCTATAGATACGCAGTATTTT
TRBD1	TRBV29-1	-	TRBJ1-3	CSVLGVAPPGDRAGNTIYF	TGCAGCGTTTTGGGTGTCGCACCCCCCGGTGACAGGGCTGGAAACACCATATATTTT
TRBD2	TRBV4-2	once	TRBJ2-5	CASSQAGEAGETQYF	TGTGCCAGCAGCCAGGCGGGGGAGGCCGGAGAGACCCAGTACTTC
TRBD1	TRBV2	-	TRBJ2-1	CASSRDRGYNEQFF	TGTGCCAGCAGCCGGGACAGGGGGTACAATGAGCAGTTCTTC
-	TRBV4-3	-	TRBJ2-1	CASSQDGAEYNEQFF	TGCGCCAGCAGCCAAGATGGGGCAGAATACAATGAGCAGTTCTTC
-	TRBV7-2	-	TRBJ1-5	CASSLLDLPDQPQHF	TGTGCCAGCAGCTTATTGGACTTGCCTGATCAGCCCCAGCATTTT
TRBD2	TRBV7-2	-	TRBJ2-7	CASSLRSVLAGGRLYEQYF	TGTGCCAGCAGCTTAAGGAGCGTTTTAGCGGGGGGGCGTCTCTACGAGCAGTACTTC
-	TRBV10-1	-	TRBJ1-1	CASSETVNTEAFF	TGCGCCAGCAGTGAAACGGTGAACACTGAAGCTTTCTTT
TRBD1	TRBV2	-	TRBJ1-2	CASSEAQYRGGYTF	TGTGCCAGCAGTGAAGCGCAGTACAGGGGTGGCTACACCTTC
-	TRBV18	-	TRBJ2-3	CASCSGPRTDTQYF	TGTGCCAGCTGCTCAGGGCCCCGCACAGATACGCAGTATTTT
-	TRBV5-5	-	TRBJ1-2	CASSVPGASYGYTF	TGTGCCAGCAGCGTTCCGGGAGCTTCATATGGCTACACCTTC
-	TRBV7-2	-	TRBJ1-5	CASSFGRDQPQHF	TGTGCCAGCAGCTTCGGGAGAGATCAGCCCCAGCATTTT